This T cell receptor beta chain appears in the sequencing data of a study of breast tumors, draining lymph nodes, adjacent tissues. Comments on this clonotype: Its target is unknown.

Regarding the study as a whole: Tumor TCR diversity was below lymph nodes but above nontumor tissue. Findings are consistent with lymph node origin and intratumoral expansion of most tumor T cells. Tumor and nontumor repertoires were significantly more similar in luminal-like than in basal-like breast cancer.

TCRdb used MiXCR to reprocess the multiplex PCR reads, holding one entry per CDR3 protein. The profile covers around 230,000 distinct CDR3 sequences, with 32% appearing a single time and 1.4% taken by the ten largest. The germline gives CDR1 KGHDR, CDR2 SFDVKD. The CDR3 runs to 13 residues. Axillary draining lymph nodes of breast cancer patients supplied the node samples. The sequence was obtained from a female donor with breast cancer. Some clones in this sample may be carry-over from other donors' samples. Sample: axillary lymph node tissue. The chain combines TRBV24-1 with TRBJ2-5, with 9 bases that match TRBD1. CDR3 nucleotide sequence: TGTTCGCCTTGGGACAGGGACCTGGTGACCCAGTACTTC. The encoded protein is CSPWDRDLVTQYF.